The rows below give T cell receptor beta chains drawn from one sample of a study of identical twins. TCRdb independently ran MiXCR on the 5' RACE reads; one entry per CDR3 protein. Of about 240,000 distinct CDR3 sequences in the sample, approximately 11% were seen once. The same data also contributed to another study, on yellow fever vaccine responses in identical twins.

Sequenced material: memory (CD45RO+) T cells sorted from blood. The source is a woman aged 18-35 years in good health. The CDR3 runs from the conserved cysteine through the conserved F or W. Fields, in order: V gene, D gene, CDR3 length, J gene, clone size, CDR3 DNA, CDR3 protein. The D gene is left open where the match is weak. A clone size is listed for some rows: how often the clone was seen (once, few, many), or a class if it is expanded.

TRBV12-3/TRBV12-4	-	14	TRBJ1-1	few	TGTGCCAGCACTCTTACGGGGGGGCCCACTGAAGCTTTCTTT	CASTLTGGPTEAFF
TRBV20-1	TRBD1	15	TRBJ2-3	few	TGCAGCGCCAGTATCGGCAGGGGGCAGACAGATACGCAGTATTTT	CSASIGRGQTDTQYF
TRBV7-2	-	13	TRBJ2-5	few	TGTGCCAGCAGCTTACAGTACCAAGAGACCCAGTACTTC	CASSLQYQETQYF
TRBV7-2	-	15	TRBJ2-1	many	TGTGCCAGCAGCTTATCTAGAGAAAACTACAATGAGCAGTTCTTC	CASSLSRENYNEQFF
TRBV7-9	-	17	TRBJ2-4	few	TGTGCCAGCAGCCCACGAAACTTGTCCCTAGCCAAAAACATTCAGTACTTC	CASSPRNLSLAKNIQYF
TRBV15	-	15	TRBJ2-7	-	TGTGCCACCAGCAGAGCACAGGGAATCGTCCGCGAGCAGTACTTC	CATSRAQGIVREQYF
TRBV29-1	TRBD1	15	TRBJ2-7	-	TGCAGCGTGACTGATTGGCAGGGGGCGGTATACGAGCAGTACTTC	CSVTDWQGAVYEQYF
TRBV27	TRBD2	16	TRBJ2-7	-	TGTGCCAGCAGCGAGTTGAGGACTAGCGGTACCTACGAGCAGTACTTC	CASSELRTSGTYEQYF
TRBV7-2	TRBD1	14	TRBJ1-2	many	TGTGCCAGCAGCTTAGGACAGGGGAATTATGGCTACACCTTC	CASSLGQGNYGYTF
TRBV12-3/TRBV12-4	-	12	TRBJ1-1	many	TGTGCCAGCAGCTTCTTAGGAACTGAAGCTTTCTTT	CASSFLGTEAFF
TRBV5-1	-	17	TRBJ2-3	few	TGCGCCAGCAGCTTGGGGACTTCCCTTGGGGGCACAGATACGCAGTATTTT	CASSLGTSLGGTDTQYF
TRBV4-3	TRBD1	14	TRBJ2-3	many	TGCGCCAGCAGCCTCGGACAGGGGCCAGATACGCAGTATTTT	CASSLGQGPDTQYF
TRBV7-2	-	14	TRBJ2-3	-	TGTGCCAGCAGCGCTGAGGGGGGATGGGATACGCAGTATTTT	CASSAEGGWDTQYF
TRBV11-3	TRBD2	15	TRBJ2-1	few	TGTGCCAGCAGCTTCCGGCTAGCGGTGTACAATGAGCAGTTCTTC	CASSFRLAVYNEQFF
TRBV27	TRBD2	15	TRBJ2-3	-	TGTGCCAGCAATTTCCGGGGGGTTAGCACAGATACGCAGTATTTT	CASNFRGVSTDTQYF
TRBV24-1	TRBD1	16	TRBJ2-3	few	TGTGCCACCAGTGATTTGGGGGACAGGGGAACAGATACGCAGTATTTT	CATSDLGDRGTDTQYF
TRBV5-1	TRBD1	18	TRBJ2-1	many	TGCGCCAGCAGCTTAATAGAGACCGGACAGGGGGCATACAATGAGCAGTTCTTC	CASSLIETGQGAYNEQFF
TRBV10-1	-	14	TRBJ2-1	many	TGCGCCAGCAGTGATGGTCGGGACTACAATGAGCAGTTCTTC	CASSDGRDYNEQFF
TRBV6-2/TRBV6-3	TRBD2	14	TRBJ2-2	-	TGTGCCACCATTAGCGGGAGGCGCACCGGGGAGCTGTTTTTT	CATISGRRTGELFF
TRBV7-2	TRBD2	15	TRBJ2-7	-	TGTGCCAGCAGCTTAGCGGCGGGGGGTAGGTACGAGCAGTACTTC	CASSLAAGGRYEQYF
TRBV19	TRBD2	14	TRBJ2-1	-	TGTGCCAGTAGTATCGGACTAGCGGGAGCCCATTATTACTTC	CASSIGLAGAHYYF
TRBV27	TRBD1	15	TRBJ2-2	many	TGTGCCAGCAGTCTGGGACAGGGCGGCACCGGGGAGCTGTTTTTT	CASSLGQGGTGELFF
TRBV6-5	TRBD2	17	TRBJ2-3	-	TGTGCCAGCAGTTACTCCCGTGGCGGGGGAAACACAGATACGCAGTATTTT	CASSYSRGGGNTDTQYF
TRBV11-2	TRBD2	16	TRBJ2-3	-	TGTGCCAGCAGCTCTGGACTAGCCCTACTCACAGATACGCAGTATTTT	CASSSGLALLTDTQYF
TRBV20-1	TRBD1	13	TRBJ1-2	-	TGCAGTGCTGTACAGGGGCGGAACTATGGCTACACCTTC	CSAVQGRNYGYTF
TRBV12-3/TRBV12-4	-	15	TRBJ2-2	-	TGTGCCAGCAGTTCAAGGGCTAGCCTCACCGGGGAGCTGTTTTTT	CASSSRASLTGELFF
TRBV6-2/TRBV6-3	-	13	TRBJ2-5	-	TGTGCCAGCGGGAAAGTACCCCAAGAGACCCAGTACTTC	CASGKVPQETQYF
TRBV27	TRBD1	15	TRBJ1-6	-	TGTGCCAGCAGTTTAGAGGGGGCAGGGAATTCACCCCTCCACTTT	CASSLEGAGNSPLHF
TRBV18	-	13	TRBJ2-3	many	TGTGCCAGCTCACAGGATCACCCGGATACGCAGTATTTT	CASSQDHPDTQYF